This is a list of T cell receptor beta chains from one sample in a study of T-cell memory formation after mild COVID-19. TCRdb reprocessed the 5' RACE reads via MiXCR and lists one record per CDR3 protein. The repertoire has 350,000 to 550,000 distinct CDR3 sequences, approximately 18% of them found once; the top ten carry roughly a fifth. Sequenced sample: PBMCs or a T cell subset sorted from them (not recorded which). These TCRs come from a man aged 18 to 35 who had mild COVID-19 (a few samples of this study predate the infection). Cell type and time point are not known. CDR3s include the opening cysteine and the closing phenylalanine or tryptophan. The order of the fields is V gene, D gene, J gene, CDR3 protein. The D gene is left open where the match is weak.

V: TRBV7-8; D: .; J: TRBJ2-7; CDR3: CASSLGVADTNEQYF
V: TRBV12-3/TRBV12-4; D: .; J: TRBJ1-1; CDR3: CASSFRVGTEAFF
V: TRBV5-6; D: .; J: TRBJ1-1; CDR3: CASSLRAHLGAFF
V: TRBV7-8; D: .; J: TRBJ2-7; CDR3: CASSTGYF
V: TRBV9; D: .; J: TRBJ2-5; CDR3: CASSERLGHPKETQYF
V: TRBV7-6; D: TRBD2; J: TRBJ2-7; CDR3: CASSLGIRGSNEQYF
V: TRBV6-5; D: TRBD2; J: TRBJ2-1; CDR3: CASSPMGLAAGINNEQFF
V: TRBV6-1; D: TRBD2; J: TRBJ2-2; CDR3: CASNFQIAGGGTGELFF
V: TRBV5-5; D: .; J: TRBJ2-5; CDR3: CASSLSSVETQYF
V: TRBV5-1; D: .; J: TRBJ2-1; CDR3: CASLQWEFYNEQFF
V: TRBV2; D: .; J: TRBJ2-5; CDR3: CASSEEWGRTTETQYF
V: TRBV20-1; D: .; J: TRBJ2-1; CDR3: CSASHSGRSYNEQFF
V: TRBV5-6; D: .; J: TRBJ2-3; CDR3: CASSPGGGAGTDTQYF
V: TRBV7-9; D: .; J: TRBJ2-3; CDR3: CASSLAWDTQYF